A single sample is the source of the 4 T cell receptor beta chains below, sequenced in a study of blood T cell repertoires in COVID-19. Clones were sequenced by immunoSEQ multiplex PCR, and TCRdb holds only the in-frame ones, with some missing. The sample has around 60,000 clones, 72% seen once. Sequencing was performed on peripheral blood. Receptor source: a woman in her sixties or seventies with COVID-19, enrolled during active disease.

DNA of the CDR3: TGTGCCAGCAGCCAAGATGCGCTGGTGGACACTGAAGCTTTCTTT. Residues: CASSQDALVDTEAFF. J is TRBJ1-1 and V is TRBV3-1 (or the pseudogene TRBV3-2); D call uncertain. CDR3 size: 15 residues. V was pared by 0 bases and J by 3 bases, with 11 bases between. Germline CDR1 reads LGHDT; CDR2 reads YNNKEL (reference sequence).

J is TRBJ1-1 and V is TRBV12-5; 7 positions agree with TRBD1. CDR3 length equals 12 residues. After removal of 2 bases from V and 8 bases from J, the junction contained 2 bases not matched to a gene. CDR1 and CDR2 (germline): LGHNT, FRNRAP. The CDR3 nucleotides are TGTGCTAGTGGTTTGTCGACAGGGGAAGCTTTCTTT. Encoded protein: CASGLSTGEAFF.

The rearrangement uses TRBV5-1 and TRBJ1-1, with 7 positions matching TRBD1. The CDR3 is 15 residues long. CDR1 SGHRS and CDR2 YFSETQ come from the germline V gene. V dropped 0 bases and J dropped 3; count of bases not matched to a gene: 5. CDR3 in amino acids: CASSLGGTVYTEAFF. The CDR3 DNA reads TGCGCCAGCAGCTTGGGGGGGACAGTCTACACTGAAGCTTTCTTT.

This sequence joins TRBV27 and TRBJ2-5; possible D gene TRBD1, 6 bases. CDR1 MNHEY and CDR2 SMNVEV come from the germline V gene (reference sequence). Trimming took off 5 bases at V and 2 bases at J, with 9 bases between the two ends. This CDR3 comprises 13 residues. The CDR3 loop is CASSPQGQETQYF. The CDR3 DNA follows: TGTGCCAGCAGTCCACAGGGTCAAGAGACCCAGTACTTC.